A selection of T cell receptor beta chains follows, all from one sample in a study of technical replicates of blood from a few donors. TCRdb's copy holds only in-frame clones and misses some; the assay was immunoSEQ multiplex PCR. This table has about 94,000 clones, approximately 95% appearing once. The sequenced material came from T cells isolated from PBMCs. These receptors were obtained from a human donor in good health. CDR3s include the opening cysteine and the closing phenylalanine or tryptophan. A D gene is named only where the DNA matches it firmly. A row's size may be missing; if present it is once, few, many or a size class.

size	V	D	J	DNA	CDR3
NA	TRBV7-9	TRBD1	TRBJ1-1	TGTGCCAGCAGCTTAAGGACAGGGGGAAACACTGAAGCTTTCTTT	CASSLRTGGNTEAFF
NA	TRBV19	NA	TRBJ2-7	TGTGCCAGTAGTATAGCTTATGACACTTACGAGCAGTACTTC	CASSIAYDTYEQYF
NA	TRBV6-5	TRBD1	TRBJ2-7	TGTGCCAGCAGTTCCGGGACAGGGGGCTACGAGCAGTACTTC	CASSSGTGGYEQYF
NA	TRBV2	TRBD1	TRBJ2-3	TGTGCCAGCAGTTTCCGGGACAGGGGGATGAGTACAGATACGCAGTATTTT	CASSFRDRGMSTDTQYF
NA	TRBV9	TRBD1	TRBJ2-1	TGTGCCAGCAGCGGGTGGACAGGGTCTAATGAGCAGTTCTTC	CASSGWTGSNEQFF
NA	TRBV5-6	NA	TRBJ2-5	TGTGCCAGCAGCTTTGAGCGTCCGGAGACCCAGTACTTC	CASSFERPETQYF
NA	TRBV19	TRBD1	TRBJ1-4	TGTGCCAGCGGCGGGACAGGGATTAATGAAAAACTGTTTTTT	CASGGTGINEKLFF
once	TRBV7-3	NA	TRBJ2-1	TGTGCCAGCACCATCAGTGGGGGGGGCGTCAATGAGCAGTTCTTC	CASTISGGGVNEQFF
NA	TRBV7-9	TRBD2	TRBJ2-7	TGTGCCAGCAGCTTATTCGAGACTAGCGGGACCTCTAGCTCCTACGAGCAGTACTTC	CASSLFETSGTSSSYEQYF
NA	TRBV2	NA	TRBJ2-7	TGTGCCAGCAGTGCTCACCGGGACTCGAGCTCCTACGAGCAGTACTTC	CASSAHRDSSSYEQYF
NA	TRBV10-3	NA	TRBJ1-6	TGTGCCACCCAGCTTGGCGGGGGGCGACCCCTAAATTCACCCCTCCACTTT	CATQLGGGRPLNSPLHF
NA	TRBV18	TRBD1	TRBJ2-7	TGTGCCAGCTCACCCTGGGACAGGGCCTATACTTACGAGCAGTACTTC	CASSPWDRAYTYEQYF
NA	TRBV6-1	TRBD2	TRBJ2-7	TGTGCCAGCAGTAGAGGGACTAGCGGGGACTACGAGCAGTACTTC	CASSRGTSGDYEQYF
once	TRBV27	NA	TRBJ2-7	TGTGCCAGCAGTCCCCTGCAGTACTACGAGCAGTACTTC	CASSPLQYYEQYF
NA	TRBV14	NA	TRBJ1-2	TGTGCCAGCAGCCAAGATATAGGGGTTATCTATGGCTACACCTTC	CASSQDIGVIYGYTF
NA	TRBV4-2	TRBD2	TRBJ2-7	TGTGCCAGCAGCCAAGATCTGGCTAGCGGTTCGTGGGAGCAGTACTTC	CASSQDLASGSWEQYF
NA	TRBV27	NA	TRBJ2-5	TGTGCCAGCAGTTCGGGTGAACAAGAGACCCAGTACTTC	CASSSGEQETQYF
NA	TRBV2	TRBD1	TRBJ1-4	TGTGCCAGCAGTATGTGGGGACAGGGAGGGGATGAAAAACTGTTTTTT	CASSMWGQGGDEKLFF
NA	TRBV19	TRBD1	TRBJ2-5	TGTGCCAGTAGTGTGACAGGGTACCAAGAGACCCAGTACTTC	CASSVTGYQETQYF
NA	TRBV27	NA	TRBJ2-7	TGTGCCAGCAGTTTACTCCCGTTGGGCCCCTACGAGCAGTACTTC	CASSLLPLGPYEQYF
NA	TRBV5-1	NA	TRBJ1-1	TGCGCCAGCAGCGTCGACACTGAAGCTTTCTTT	CASSVDTEAFF
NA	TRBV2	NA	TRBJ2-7	TGTGCCAGCAGGTGGAGCTACGAGCAGTACTTC	CASRWSYEQYF
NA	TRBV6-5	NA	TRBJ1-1	TGTGCCAGCAGTCAGGGCTCTAACACTGAAGCTTTCTTT	CASSQGSNTEAFF
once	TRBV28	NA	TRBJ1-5	TGTGCCAGCAGTTTATCCAGAAATAGCAATCAGCCCCAGCATTTT	CASSLSRNSNQPQHF